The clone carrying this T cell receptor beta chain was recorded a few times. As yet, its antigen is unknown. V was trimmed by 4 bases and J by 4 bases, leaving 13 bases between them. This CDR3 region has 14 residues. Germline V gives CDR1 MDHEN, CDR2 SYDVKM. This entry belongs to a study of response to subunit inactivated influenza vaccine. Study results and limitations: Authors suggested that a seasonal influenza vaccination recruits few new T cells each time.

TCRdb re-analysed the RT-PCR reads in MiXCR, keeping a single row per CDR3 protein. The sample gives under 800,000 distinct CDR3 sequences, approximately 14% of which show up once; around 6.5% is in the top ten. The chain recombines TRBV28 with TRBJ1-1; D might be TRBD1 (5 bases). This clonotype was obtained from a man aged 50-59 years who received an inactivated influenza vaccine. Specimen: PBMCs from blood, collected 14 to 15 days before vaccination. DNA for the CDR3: TGTGCCAGCAGTTCAGGCTCGGGGGTCACTGAAGCTTTCTTT. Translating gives CASSSGSGVTEAFF.